These 30 T cell receptor beta chains share one sample of origin, sequenced in a study of CD4+ T cells in melanoma. TCRdb keeps only in-frame clones here, not all; method: immunoSEQ multiplex PCR. The table shows about 110,000 clones, with around 92% occurring only once. Sequenced: peripheral blood. The receptor set was obtained from a human donor with melanoma.

This clone has a single count. The V call is TRBV7-8, the J call TRBJ1-4; the D gene is possibly TRBD1 (5 bases). The CDR3 spans 20 residues. Trimming removed 3 bases from V and 1 base from J, with 24 bases in between. Germline CDR1 SGHVS, CDR2 FQNEAQ. The CDR3 region is CASSLTLQGPDVRTNEKLFF. The DNA of the CDR3 is TGTGCCAGCAGCTTGACACTCCAGGGACCAGATGTTAGAACTAATGAAAAACTGTTTTTT.

The genes are TRBV7-8 and TRBJ2-3; no clear D. The V end lost 5 bases, the J end lost 0 bases, and 18 bases lay between the germline ends. Germline CDR1 and CDR2: SGHVS and FQNEAQ. The CDR3 is made up of 17 amino acids. CDR3 sequence: CASSRPITLTSTDTQYF. The DNA of the CDR3 is TGTGCCAGCAGCCGTCCTATAACGCTAACGAGCACAGATACGCAGTATTTT.

This rearrangement joins TRBV19 to TRBJ2-3; D possibly corresponds to TRBD2 (5 bases). Germline CDR1 reads LNHDA; CDR2 reads SQIVND (reference sequence). V was clipped by 1 base and J by 8 bases, with 7 bases between them. CDR3 size: 12 residues. The CDR3 loop reads CASSIVEGTQYF. DNA for the CDR3: TGTGCCAGTAGTATAGTAGAGGGTACGCAGTATTTT.

The chain links TRBV5-5 to TRBJ2-7, with D perhaps being TRBD1 or TRBD2 (5 bases each). The CDR3 covers 13 residues. Germline CDR1 and CDR2: SGHKS and YYEKEE (reference sequence). The V gene lost 4 bases and the J gene lost 2 bases, with 10 bases spanning the gap. CDR3 sequence reads: CASSPGTTYEQYF. The CDR3 coding sequence is TGTGCCAGCAGCCCCGGGACCACCTACGAGCAGTACTTC.

This clone was found once. The chain joins TRBV19 to TRBJ1-6; D uncertain. Deletions cut 0 bases from V and 6 bases from J, with 9 bases between. CDR1 LNHDA and CDR2 SQIVND come from the germline V gene (reference sequence). This CDR3 has 15 amino acids. CDR3 residues: CASSIEREPNSPLHF. The CDR3 nucleotides are TGTGCCAGTAGTATAGAGCGGGAACCTAATTCACCCCTCCACTTT.

In regard to this clone: The junction and the germline gene differ at one end; a read error may be behind it. The rearrangement links TRBV7-2 to TRBJ2-5; 11 bases agree with TRBD2. The CDR3 runs to 14 residues. Germline V gene data show CDR1 as SGHTA and CDR2 as FQGNSA. The CDR3 protein is CASRLAGGPETQYF. The CDR3 DNA sequence: TGTGCCAGCAGGTTAGCGGGGGGGCCAGAGACCCAGTACTTC.

The chain uses TRBV29-1 and TRBJ2-5; D remains unclear. V was trimmed by 3 bases and J by 2 bases, leaving 4 bases between them. Germline lookup yields CDR1 SQVTM and CDR2 ANQGSEA. The CDR3 covers 11 residues. CDR3 nucleotides: TGCAGCGTTGAGGGACAAGAGACCCAGTACTTC. It codes for CSVEGQETQYF.

This clone occurred a few times. The sample carries other DNA sequences with the same CDR3. V is TRBV9 and J is TRBJ2-3; D not certain. The V end lost 0 bases, the J end lost 2 bases, and 7 bases lay between the germline ends. The CDR3 has 14 amino acids. Germline-derived CDR1 and CDR2 are SGDLS and YYNGEE. The chain's CDR3 is CASSVGPNTDTQYF. CDR3 sequence (DNA): TGTGCCAGCAGCGTAGGGCCCAACACAGATACGCAGTATTTT.

V and J are TRBV4-1 and TRBJ1-4; D unresolved. This CDR3 region has 17 residues. Trimming took 3 bases from V and 4 from J, leaving 18 bases between them. Germline assignment: CDR1 MGHRA and CDR2 YSYEKL. In nucleotides, the CDR3 is TGCGCCAGCAGCCAGCACAGAACTGATAGAAATAATGAAAAACTGTTTTTT. This gives the protein CASSQHRTDRNNEKLFF.

V usage is TRBV5-6 and J usage is TRBJ2-4; 8 bases line up with TRBD1. CDR3 length: 15 amino acids. Germline loops: CDR1 SGHDT, CDR2 YYEEEE. Trimming took 4 bases from V and 3 from J; bases not matched to a gene: 6. DNA of the CDR3: TGTGCCAGCAGCACACTACAGGGGGACAAAAACATTCAGTACTTC. It specifies CASSTLQGDKNIQYF. Based on the CDR3 plus reference TRBV5-6 and TRBJ2-4, the full variable domain is DAGVTQSPTHLIKTRGQQVTLRCSPKSGHDTVSWYQQALGQGPQFIFQYYEEEERQRGNFPDRFSGHQFPNYSSELNVNALLLGDSALYLCASSTLQGDKNIQYFGAGTRLSVL.

This chain uses TRBV29-1 with TRBJ2-2; no clear D. V was clipped by 7 bases and J by 6 bases, with 15 bases between them. The V gene's germline CDR1 is SQVTM and CDR2 ANQGSEA. This CDR3 contains 13 residues. The DNA of the CDR3 is TGCAGCGGCCAGATCGGTGTCCCCGGGGAGCTGTTTTTT. Its translation is CSGQIGVPGELFF.

This sequence joins TRBV19 and TRBJ2-5; tentatively, D is TRBD1 or TRBD2 (5 bases each). The CDR3 has 15 amino acids. Trimming cost V 7 bases and J 5 bases, with 20 bases left between them. CDR1 is LNHDA and CDR2 is SQIVND in the germline V gene (reference sequence). The CDR3 region is CASKGVGASWETQYF. As DNA, the CDR3 is TGTGCCAGTAAGGGAGTCGGGGCGTCTTGGGAGACCCAGTACTTC.

The V gene is TRBV4-1, the J gene TRBJ1-1, with 7 bases fitting TRBD1. With 4 bases clipped from V and 5 bases from J, the junction kept 13 bases outside the gene matches. This CDR3 has 16 amino acids. Germline CDR1 reads MGHRA; CDR2 reads YSYEKL. Here the CDR3 DNA reads TGCGCCAGCAGCCGCGGACTACAGGGGACGGGGACTGAAGCTTTCTTT. Translation: CASSRGLQGTGTEAFF.

This clone was detected once. The chain recombines TRBV11-3 with TRBJ2-7; D gene uncertain. The V end was cut by 2 bases, the J end by 2 bases, with 4 bases between. The CDR3 consists of 12 residues. Germline V gene sequence: CDR1 SGHNT, CDR2 YENEEA. CDR3 residues: CASSLSPYEQYF. Here the CDR3 DNA reads TGTGCCAGCAGCTTAAGTCCCTACGAGCAGTACTTC.

The V gene is TRBV14, the J gene TRBJ1-4; D ambiguous. The CDR3 runs 15 residues. CDR1 SGHDN and CDR2 FVKESK come from the germline V gene. V lost 5 bases and J lost 7, with 17 bases in between. The CDR3 coding sequence is TGTGCCAGCAGCTCCCCCTCACAGAGTTCTGAAAAACTGTTTTTT. Encoded protein: CASSSPSQSSEKLFF.

This sequence joins TRBV7-8 and TRBJ2-4; 8 nucleotides line up with TRBD1. CDR3 size: 15 residues. Germline CDR1 SGHVS, CDR2 FQNEAQ. J was trimmed by 4 bases and V by 5 bases; bases with no gene match: 7. The DNA of the CDR3 is TGTGCCAGCAGCATCGGACAGGGTGTAAAAAACATTCAGTACTTC. Translation: CASSIGQGVKNIQYF.

This chain connects TRBV5-6 to TRBJ2-4, with 11 bases aligning to TRBD2. CDR3 size: 14 residues. Looked up from germline, CDR1 is SGHDT and CDR2 is YYEEEE. With V trimmed by 2 bases and J by 7 bases, 2 bases remained unmatched. In nucleotides, the CDR3 is TGTGCCAGCAGCTTTAGCGGGGGGGCTAACATTCAGTACTTC. Protein product: CASSFSGGANIQYF.

J is TRBJ2-1 and V is TRBV5-6; no firm D call. The CDR3 is made up of 11 amino acids. CDR1 is SGHDT, CDR2 YYEEEE, per germline. V lost 4 bases and J lost 7, with 6 bases in between. This CDR3 reads CASSRTNEQFF. The CDR3 DNA follows: TGTGCCAGCAGCCGGACGAATGAGCAGTTCTTC.

This chain uses TRBV4-3 with TRBJ1-2, with a weak D call TRBD1 (5 bases). Looked up from germline, CDR1 is LGHNA and CDR2 is YSLEER. V lost 0 bases, J lost 4 bases, and 12 bases lay in between. The CDR3 is 15 residues long. CDR3 DNA: TGCGCCAGCAGCCAAGATCCTGGGGGGAGCTATGGCTACACCTTC. It translates to CASSQDPGGSYGYTF.

This rearrangement joins TRBV7-3 to TRBJ2-4; D is unclear. The V gene lost 1 base and the J gene lost 0 bases, with 7 bases spanning the gap. The germline gives CDR1 SGHTA, CDR2 FQGTGA. The CDR3 is made up of 15 amino acids. This chain's CDR3 is CASSLSGLAKNIQYF. The DNA for the CDR3 is TGTGCCAGCAGCTTAAGTGGGTTAGCCAAAAACATTCAGTACTTC.

This sequence joins TRBV11-3 and TRBJ2-1, with 7 bases fitting TRBD2. Germline CDR1 and CDR2: SGHNT and YENEEA. This CDR3 is 15 amino acids long. Trimming took 5 bases from V and 6 from J; bases not matched to a gene: 10. The CDR3 sequence is CASSPRGSSVNEQFF. The CDR3 nucleotides are TGTGCCAGCAGCCCGCGCGGGAGTTCGGTCAATGAGCAGTTCTTC.

The chain joins TRBV27 to TRBJ2-5; TRBD1 agrees at 7 bases. The germline gives CDR1 MNHEY, CDR2 SMNVEV (reference sequence). The CDR3 covers 16 residues. J was trimmed by 3 bases and V by 5 bases; bases with no gene match: 12. The CDR3 DNA follows: TGTGCCAGCAGTAACGAGTACAGGGGTGGAAAAGAGACCCAGTACTTC. Protein sequence: CASSNEYRGGKETQYF.

The chain employs TRBV28 and TRBJ2-3; 7 nucleotides line up with TRBD2. Germline CDR1 is MDHEN and CDR2 is SYDVKM. CDR3 size: 17 residues. Trimming cost V 6 bases and J 2 bases; bases outside gene matches: 14. The CDR3 spells CASSMARAGANTDTQYF. CDR3 coding DNA: TGTGCCAGCAGCATGGCTCGGGCGGGAGCCAACACAGATACGCAGTATTTT.

The DNA for the CDR3 is TGCGCCAGCAGCTTGGCGCCTGCAACTAATGAAAAACTGTTTTTT. It codes for CASSLAPATNEKLFF. The chain employs TRBV5-1 and TRBJ1-4; D is unclear. The ends were cut back, 0 bases at V and 0 bases at J, with 6 bases in the middle. The V gene's germline CDR1 is SGHRS and CDR2 YFSETQ. The CDR3 loop spans 15 amino acids.

The gene calls are TRBV7-2 and TRBJ2-1, with 7 nucleotides matching TRBD1. Germline V gene data show CDR1 as SGHTA and CDR2 as FQGNSA. V trimming: 4 bases; J trimming: 10 bases; junction bases outside the gene matches: 22. The CDR3 consists of 18 residues. The CDR3 DNA reads as TGTGCCAGCAGCTCCATTACCCCCGGGACAGCTTTCGCGGCCGAGCAGTTCTTC. Protein sequence: CASSSITPGTAFAAEQFF. The variable domain in full, completed from reference TRBV7-2 and TRBJ2-1, reads GAGVSQSPSNKVTEKGKDVELRCDPISGHTALYWYRQSLGQGLEFLIYFQGNSAPDKSGLPSDRFSAERTGGSVSTLTIQRTQQEDSAVYLCASSSITPGTAFAAEQFFGPGTRLTVL.

This clone came up a few times. This sequence joins TRBV10-3 and TRBJ1-6; a possible D gene is TRBD1 (6 bases). The germline CDR1 and CDR2 sequences are ENHRY and SYGVKD. This CDR3 comprises 15 residues. Trimming removed 3 bases from V and 7 bases from J, with 13 bases in between. CDR3 region: CAISDPQGLNSPLHF. CDR3 sequence (DNA): TGTGCCATCAGTGACCCACAGGGCCTGAATTCACCCCTCCACTTT.

The chain uses TRBV7-2 and TRBJ2-2; weak D call: TRBD1 (5 bases). The CDR3 loop spans 16 amino acids. V was trimmed by 5 bases and J by 6 bases, leaving 19 bases between them. CDR1 SGHTA and CDR2 FQGNSA come from the germline V gene. The CDR3 sequence: CASSPGSRRASGELFF. CDR3 sequence (DNA): TGTGCCAGCAGCCCTGGTAGTCGCAGGGCGTCCGGGGAGCTGTTTTTT.

The chain employs TRBV9 and TRBJ2-3, with 9 bases that match TRBD1. Germline loops: CDR1 SGDLS, CDR2 YYNGEE. The V and J ends lost 1 base and 6 bases, in that order; junction bases with no gene match: 9. This CDR3 spans 16 amino acids. The CDR3 nucleotides read TGTGCCAGCAGCGTATCGGGGACAGGGTTTTTCGATACGCAGTATTTT. Encoded protein: CASSVSGTGFFDTQYF. Supplemented by reference TRBV9 and TRBJ2-3, the full variable domain reads DSGVTQTPKHLITATGQRVTLRCSPRSGDLSVYWYQQSLDQGLQFLIQYYNGEERAKGNILERFSAQQFPDLHSELNLSSLELGDSALYFCASSVSGTGFFDTQYFGPGTRLTVL.

This chain uses TRBV11-3 with TRBJ2-7; D could derive from TRBD1 or TRBD2 (6 bases each). Trimming left V 8 bases short and J 2 bases short, with 19 bases between. Germline V gives CDR1 SGHNT, CDR2 YENEEA. The CDR3 is 15 residues long. This CDR3 reads CASSRGAGHTYEQYF. CDR3 in DNA: TGTGCCAGCTCCCGAGGGGCGGGACACACCTACGAGCAGTACTTC.

The chain is built from TRBV13 and TRBJ2-5; D is perhaps TRBD1 or TRBD2 (6 bases each). This CDR3 region has 15 residues. Germline CDR1 PRHDT, CDR2 FYEKMQ (reference sequence). The V end lost 5 bases, the J end lost 5 bases, and 18 bases lay between the germline ends. The CDR3 sequence is CASSPKGGPGETQYF. The CDR3 nucleotides are TGTGCCAGCAGCCCTAAAGGGGGGCCGGGGGAGACCCAGTACTTC.